The next 14 T cell receptor beta chains were all read from a single sample in a study of OX40 agonist ivuxolimab in advanced cancers. The protocol was immunoSEQ multiplex PCR, while the TCRdb copy is restricted to in-frame clones and leaves out a portion. In the table there are tens of thousands of clones, 70% to 90% of which are singletons. The sample consisted of CD4+ or CD8+ T cells sorted from blood, taken in a trial of the OX40 agonist ivuxolimab. All receptors come from an adult with an advanced solid tumor such as melanoma, head and neck, liver or kidney cancer.

V usage is TRBV10-3 and J usage is TRBJ1-1; 8 nucleotides match TRBD1. Germline assignment: CDR1 ENHRY and CDR2 SYGVKD. Losses at the gene ends were 4 bases for V and 4 bases for J; bases not matched to a gene: 2. The CDR3 is made up of 13 amino acids. CDR3 coding DNA: TGTGCCATCAGTGGGACAGGGAGCACTGAAGCTTTCTTT. The encoded protein is CAISGTGSTEAFF.

V usage is TRBV29-1 and J usage is TRBJ1-2; perhaps TRBD1 as D (5 bases). The CDR3 runs to 13 residues. Trimming removed 6 bases from V and 3 bases from J, with 14 bases in between. Germline lookup yields CDR1 SQVTM and CDR2 ANQGSEA. The CDR3 here is CSVGPREDYGYTF. CDR3 coding DNA: TGCAGCGTCGGGCCCAGGGAGGACTATGGCTACACCTTC.

As for this clone: One end of the junction does not line up with germline, which may come from a read error. This chain connects TRBV5-1 to TRBJ2-7; D is tentatively TRBD1 or TRBD2 (6 bases each). Germline lookup yields CDR1 SGHRS and CDR2 YFSETQ. The CDR3 totals 15 residues. The CDR3 bases are TGTGCCAGCAGCTTGGTGGGGGGCGCGTCCTACGAGCAGTACTTC. It codes for CASSLVGGASYEQYF.

The V and J genes are TRBV4-2 and TRBJ1-2; possible D gene TRBD1, 5 bases. V dropped 4 bases and J dropped 0 bases, with 15 bases sitting between them. Germline V gives CDR1 LGHNA, CDR2 YNFKEQ. CDR3 length equals 16 residues. The CDR3 DNA sequence: TGTGCCAGCAGCCCCCCAGGGAGGGACGCTAACTATGGCTACACCTTC. Protein: CASSPPGRDANYGYTF.

V and J are TRBV6-6 and TRBJ2-3, with 7 bases lining up with TRBD2. V trimming: 8 bases; J trimming: 6 bases; junction bases outside the gene matches: 8. This CDR3 contains 13 residues. From germline, CDR1 is MNHNY and CDR2 SVGAGI (reference sequence). CDR3 coding DNA: TGTGCCAGCCAGGGACTACCCCCGGATACGCAGTATTTT. Translation: CASQGLPPDTQYF.

The chain joins TRBV10-3 to TRBJ2-1, with TRBD2 matching over 8 bases. The junction had 8 bases not matched to a gene; V was cut back by 7 bases and J by 3 bases. This CDR3 has 15 amino acids. The V gene's germline CDR1 is ENHRY and CDR2 SYGVKD. The CDR3 sequence is CAITSGGAGYNEQFF. The CDR3 DNA follows: TGTGCCATCACCTCCGGGGGGGCTGGCTACAATGAGCAGTTCTTC.

This clone has just a few counts. The J gene is TRBJ2-1, the V gene TRBV29-1, with D hard to call. V was cut by 8 bases and J by 7 bases, with 9 bases left in between. The CDR3 contains 10 residues. Germline lookup yields CDR1 SQVTM and CDR2 ANQGSEA. The CDR3 loop reads CSFGGNEQFF. In DNA form, the CDR3 reads TGCAGCTTCGGTGGAAATGAGCAGTTCTTC.

The chain uses TRBV7-8 and TRBJ2-7, with TRBD2 as a possible D gene (5 bases). This CDR3 is built from 13 residues. The germline V and J ends were trimmed by 0 bases and 6 bases, with 9 bases remaining between them. Germline V gene lookup returns CDR1 SGHVS and CDR2 FQNEAQ. The CDR3 nucleotides read TGTGCCAGCAGCTTAGCGCGAGGGAGCGAGCAGTACTTC. Its translation: CASSLARGSEQYF.

This clone was counted a few times. The V call is TRBV10-3, the J call TRBJ1-1; 8 nucleotides match TRBD1. The ends lost 8 bases at V and 7 bases at J; junction bases unmatched: 0. The germline V gene encodes CDR1 ENHRY and CDR2 SYGVKD. This CDR3 has 10 residues. In DNA, the CDR3 is TGTGCCATCGGGACAGGTGAAGCTTTCTTT. Amino acids: CAIGTGEAFF.

The chain links TRBV27 to TRBJ1-1; a weak D match, TRBD1 (5 bases). Looked up from germline, CDR1 is MNHEY and CDR2 is SMNVEV (reference sequence). CDR3 length equals 13 residues. Trimming took 8 bases from V and 1 from J, leaving 11 bases between them. The CDR3 region is CASGRGENTEAFF. The CDR3 DNA reads as TGTGCCAGCGGCCGGGGGGAGAACACTGAAGCTTTCTTT.

This chain connects TRBV6-5 to TRBJ2-1; D possibly uses TRBD1 or TRBD2 (5 bases each). CDR3 length: 14 amino acids. Germline values: CDR1 MNHEY, CDR2 SVGAGI. The ends were cut back, 0 bases at V and 8 bases at J, with 11 bases in the middle. CDR3 in amino acids: CASSYSVRGHEQFF. The DNA of the CDR3 is TGTGCCAGCAGTTACTCTGTTAGGGGACATGAGCAGTTCTTC.

The rearrangement joins TRBV5-4 to TRBJ2-7; D unclear. The CDR3 has 13 residues. Trimming took 4 bases from V and 0 from J, leaving 8 bases between them. CDR1 is SGHNT, CDR2 YYREEE, per germline (reference sequence). In DNA form, the CDR3 reads TGTGCCAGCAGCGCCACCAGCTCCTACGAGCAGTACTTC. Its translation is CASSATSSYEQYF. Using reference TRBV5-4 and TRBJ2-7 for the parts outside the CDR3, the full variable domain is ETGVTQSPTHLIKTRGQQVTLRCSSQSGHNTVSWYQQALGQGPQFIFQYYREEENGRGNFPPRFSGLQFPNYSSELNVNALELDDSALYLCASSATSSYEQYFGPGTRLTVT.

J is TRBJ1-3 and V is TRBV5-6; D not certain. Trimming stripped 1 base from V and 0 bases from J, with 17 bases between. This CDR3 is built from 18 residues. The germline V gene encodes CDR1 SGHDT and CDR2 YYEEEE. CDR3 DNA sequence: TGTGCCAGCAGCTTGATGGAGAGCGGGGAGAGCTCTGGAAACACCATATATTTT. Amino acid sequence: CASSLMESGESSGNTIYF.

This clone was seen just once. Here the CDR3 reads CASSPHETYEQYF. The CDR3 DNA sequence: TGTGCCAGCAGTCCACATGAAACCTACGAGCAGTACTTC. J is TRBJ2-7 and V is TRBV6-6; D remains unclear. V lost 5 bases and J lost 2, with 10 bases in between. The CDR3 loop spans 13 amino acids. CDR1 MNHNY and CDR2 SVGAGI come from the germline V gene (reference sequence).